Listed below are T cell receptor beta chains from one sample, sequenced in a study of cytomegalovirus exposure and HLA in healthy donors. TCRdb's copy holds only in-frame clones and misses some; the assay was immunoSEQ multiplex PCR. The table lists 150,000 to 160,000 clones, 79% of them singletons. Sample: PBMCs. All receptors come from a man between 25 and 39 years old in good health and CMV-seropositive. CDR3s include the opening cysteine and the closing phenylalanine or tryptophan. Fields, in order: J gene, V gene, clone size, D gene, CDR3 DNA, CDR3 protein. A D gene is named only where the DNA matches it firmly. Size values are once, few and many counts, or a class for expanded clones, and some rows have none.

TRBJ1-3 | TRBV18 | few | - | TGTGCCAGCTCACCAAGGACAGCTGGAAACACCATATATTTT | CASSPRTAGNTIYF
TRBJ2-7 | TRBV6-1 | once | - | TGTGCCAGCAGTCAAATGATACAGGGCTACGAGCAGTACTTC | CASSQMIQGYEQYF
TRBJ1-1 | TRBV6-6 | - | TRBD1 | TGTGCCAGCAGTCACATGGACAGGGGAAGTGAAGCTTTCTTT | CASSHMDRGSEAFF
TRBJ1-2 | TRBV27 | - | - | TGTGCCAGCAGGCCCCCCGGGGGCTATGGCTACACCTTC | CASRPPGGYGYTF
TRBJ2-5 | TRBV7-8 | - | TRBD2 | TGTGCCAGCATTTGGGCTAGCGGGCCCCAAGAGACCCAGTACTTC | CASIWASGPQETQYF
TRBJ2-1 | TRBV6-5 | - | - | TGTGCCAGCAGTTACTCTGTTCCTAGGAGTGAGCAGTTCTTC | CASSYSVPRSEQFF
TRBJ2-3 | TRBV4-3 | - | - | TGCGCCAGCAGCCAAGAAGCCCCGGGATCCCAAGATACGCAGTATTTT | CASSQEAPGSQDTQYF
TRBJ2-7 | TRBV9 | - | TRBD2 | TGTGCCAGCAGCCCCCACGAACGGGGGGGACCCTACGAGCAGTACTTC | CASSPHERGGPYEQYF
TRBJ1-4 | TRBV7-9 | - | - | TGTTCCAGCAGCTTAGGGGTTTCGGGAAAACTGTTTTTT | CSSSLGVSGKLFF
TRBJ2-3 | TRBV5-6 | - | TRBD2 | TGTGCCAGCAGCCATAGCGGGCGAGGGACCTATACGCAGTATTTT | CASSHSGRGTYTQYF
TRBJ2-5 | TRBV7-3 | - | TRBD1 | TGTGCCAGCAGCGCCGGGACAGGACGCCAAGAGACCCAGTACTTC | CASSAGTGRQETQYF
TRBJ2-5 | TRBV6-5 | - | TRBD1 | TGTGCCAGCACTTGGGACAGGGGGCAGACCCAGTACTTC | CASTWDRGQTQYF
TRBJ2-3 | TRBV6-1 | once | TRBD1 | TGTGCCAGCAGTATGACGGGACAGGGCACAGATACGCAGTATTTT | CASSMTGQGTDTQYF
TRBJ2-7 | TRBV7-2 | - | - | TGTGCCAGCAGCCCCCAATACGAGCAGTACTTC | CASSPQYEQYF
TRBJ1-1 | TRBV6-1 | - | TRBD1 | TGTGCCAGCAGTGTTCGGAGGGGGCTGGAAGCTTTCTTT | CASSVRRGLEAFF
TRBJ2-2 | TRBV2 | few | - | TGTGCCAGCAGTCACCCCTACAGGGTGAGAAACACCGGGGAGCTGTTTTTT | CASSHPYRVRNTGELFF
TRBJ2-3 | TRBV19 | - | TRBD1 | TGTGCCAGTAGTCGCGACAGGGTAGGGCCAGATACGCAGTATTTT | CASSRDRVGPDTQYF
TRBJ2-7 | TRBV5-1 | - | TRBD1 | TGCGCCAGCAACCCCCAGGGGGCTCATTACGAGCAGTACTTC | CASNPQGAHYEQYF
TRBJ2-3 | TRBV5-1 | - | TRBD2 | TGCGCCAGCGCAAATCTAGCGGGCACAGATACGCAGTATTTT | CASANLAGTDTQYF
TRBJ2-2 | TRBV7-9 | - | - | TGTGCCAGCAGCTTAGCGCAGGTTGTCAGTTTAGTCGCCGGGGGGCTGTTTTTT | CASSLAQVVSLVAGGLFF
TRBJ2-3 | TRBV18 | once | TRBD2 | TGTGCCAGCTCACCGACTAGCGGGGGGGGTACAGATACGCAGTATTTT | CASSPTSGGGTDTQYF
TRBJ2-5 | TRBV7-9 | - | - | TGTGCCAGCAGCGTGGACATCCCCAGGGAGACCCAGTACTTC | CASSVDIPRETQYF
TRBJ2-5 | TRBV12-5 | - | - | TGTGCTAGTGGTCGGGTCAGGGGCGCAGAGACCCAGTACTTC | CASGRVRGAETQYF
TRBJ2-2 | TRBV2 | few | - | TGTGCCAGCAGTGAAGGAGCGAACACCGGGGAGCTGTTTTTT | CASSEGANTGELFF
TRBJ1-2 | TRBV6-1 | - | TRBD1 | TGTGCCAGCAGTGAAACCCGGACAGGGGGCGACTATGGCTACACCTTC | CASSETRTGGDYGYTF
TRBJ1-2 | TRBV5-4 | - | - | TGTGCCAGCAGCTTGGACCCGCAGAATGGCTACACCTTC | CASSLDPQNGYTF
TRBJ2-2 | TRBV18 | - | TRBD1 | TGTGCCAGCTCGGGACAGGGGCGCAACACCGGGGAGCTGTTTTTT | CASSGQGRNTGELFF
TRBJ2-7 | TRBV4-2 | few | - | TGTGCCAGCAGCCAGGGAGGCCACGAGCAGTACTTC | CASSQGGHEQYF
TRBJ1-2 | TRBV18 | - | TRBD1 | TGTGCCAGCTCACCAGAGGGACAGGCCTGGGGCTACACCTTC | CASSPEGQAWGYTF
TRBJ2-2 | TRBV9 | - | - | TGTGCCAGCAGTGCCCAGGGGTACACCGGGGAGCTGTTTTTT | CASSAQGYTGELFF
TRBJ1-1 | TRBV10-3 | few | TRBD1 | TGTGCCACGCGGACAGGGGACACTGAAGCTTTCTTT | CATRTGDTEAFF
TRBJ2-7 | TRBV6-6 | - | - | TGTGCCAGCAGTCAGACAGACTACGAGCAGTACTTC | CASSQTDYEQYF
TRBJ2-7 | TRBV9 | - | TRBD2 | TGTGCCAGCAGCGTATTGCATAGCGGGAGGAGCAACGAGCAGTACTTC | CASSVLHSGRSNEQYF
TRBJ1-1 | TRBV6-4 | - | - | TGTGCCAGCAGAGACACTTCTAGGAACACTGAAGCTTTCTTT | CASRDTSRNTEAFF
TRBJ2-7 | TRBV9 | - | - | TGTGCCAGCAGCGTAGCAGGGAACTACGAGCAGTACTTC | CASSVAGNYEQYF
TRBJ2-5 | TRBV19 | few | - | TGTGCCAGTAGTTCGCGGAGCGGATTACAAGAGACCCAGTACTTC | CASSSRSGLQETQYF
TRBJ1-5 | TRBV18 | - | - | TGTGCCAGCTCCCCCGCGTCGAATCAGCCCCAGCATTTT | CASSPASNQPQHF
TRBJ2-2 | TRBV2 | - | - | TGTGCCAGCAGTGAAAGAGCGCCCTCGGACACCGGGGAGCTGTTTTTT | CASSERAPSDTGELFF
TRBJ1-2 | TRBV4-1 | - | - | TGCGCCAGCAGCCAAGGAGCTAACTATGGCTACACCTTC | CASSQGANYGYTF
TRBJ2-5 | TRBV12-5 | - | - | TGTGCTAGTGGTTTGGTACCCCGAGGGTACGTAAGCCAAGAGACCCAGTACTTC | CASGLVPRGYVSQETQYF
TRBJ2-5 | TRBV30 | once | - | TGTGCCTGGAGTGCGGGACACAAAGAGACCCAGTACTTC | CAWSAGHKETQYF
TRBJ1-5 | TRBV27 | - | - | TGTGCCAGCAGTTTATCGGGGCAGGTTAGCAATCAGCCCCAGCATTTT | CASSLSGQVSNQPQHF
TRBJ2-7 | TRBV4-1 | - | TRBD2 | TGCGCCAGCAGCCAAGACCCCCTCGCGGGAGGGCGCAAGCAGTACTTC | CASSQDPLAGGRKQYF
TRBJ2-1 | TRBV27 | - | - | TGTGCCAGCATCGGAGGGGGGGCTTACAATGAGCAGTTCTTC | CASIGGGAYNEQFF
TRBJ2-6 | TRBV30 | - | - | TGTGCCTGGAGTAGGGGCAGGTTGGTCTCTGGGGCCAACGTCCTGACTTTC | CAWSRGRLVSGANVLTF
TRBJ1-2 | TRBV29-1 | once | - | TGCAGCGTTGAAGAGGCTGGCAGGGGTAGTGGCTACACCTTC | CSVEEAGRGSGYTF
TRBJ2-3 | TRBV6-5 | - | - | TGTGCCAGCAGGCCTTGGGAGTCGGACGATACGCAGTATTTT | CASRPWESDDTQYF
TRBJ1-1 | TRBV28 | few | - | TGTGCCAGCGGCTTGGGGGCGAACACTGAAGCTTTCTTT | CASGLGANTEAFF
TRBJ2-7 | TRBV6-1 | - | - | TGTGCCAGCATTCGGACAAGTCGGGACGAGCAGTACTTC | CASIRTSRDEQYF
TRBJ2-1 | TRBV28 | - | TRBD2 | TGTGCCAGCAAGTTAGCGGGGTTATCCTACAATGAGCAGTTCTTC | CASKLAGLSYNEQFF
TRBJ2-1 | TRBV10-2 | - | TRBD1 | TGCGCCAGCACCGGGACAGGCCCCTACAATGAGCAGTTCTTC | CASTGTGPYNEQFF
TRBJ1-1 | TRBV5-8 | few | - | TGTGCCAGCAGCTTGGGTCTGGTAGAGGGCACTGAAGCTTTCTTT | CASSLGLVEGTEAFF
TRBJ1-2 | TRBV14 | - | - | TGTGCCAGCAGCCAAGACACTAACTATGGCTACACCTTC | CASSQDTNYGYTF
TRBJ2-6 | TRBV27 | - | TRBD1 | TGTGCCAGCAGTCCCCGGACAGGCAAGACTGGGGCCAACGTCCTGACTTTC | CASSPRTGKTGANVLTF
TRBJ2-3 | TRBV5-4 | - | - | TGTGCCAGCAGCTTGGGGAGTCGGGGAGATACGCAGTATTTT | CASSLGSRGDTQYF
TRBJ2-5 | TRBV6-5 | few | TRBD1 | TGTGCCAGCAGTAGGACAGGGCGCGCAGAGACCCAGTACTTC | CASSRTGRAETQYF